These 9 T cell receptor beta chains were sequenced from one sample in a study of beta chain features in type 1 diabetes. Reverse transcribing all isolated RNA meant expressed TCRB transcripts were sequenced. Produced via immunoSEQ multiplex PCR; TCRdb's table is partial and in-frame only. The repertoire holds about 250,000 clones, with 13% to 15% as singletons. Material: naive CD4+ T cells from blood. These receptor sequences come from a woman in her thirties or forties in good health.

The gene calls are TRBV5-1 and TRBJ1-1; tentatively, D is TRBD1 (6 bases). The CDR3 sequence is 15 residues long. The V gene's germline CDR1 is SGHRS and CDR2 YFSETQ. The V gene lost 4 bases and the J gene lost 4 bases, with 17 bases spanning the gap. The CDR3 here is CASSPEGVSGTEAFF. The CDR3 DNA follows: TGCGCCAGCAGCCCCGAGGGGGTGAGTGGCACTGAAGCTTTCTTT.

This clone appeared a few times. The chain links TRBV7-9 to TRBJ1-1; D is unclear. The germline CDR1 and CDR2 sequences are SEHNR and FQNEAQ (reference sequence). The germline V and J ends were trimmed by 5 bases and 5 bases, with 9 bases remaining between them. This CDR3 contains 12 residues. The CDR3 nucleotides are TGTGCCAGCAGCCCATCGGAGACTGAAGCTTTCTTT. Translating gives CASSPSETEAFF.

This clone was counted only a few times. The rearrangement links TRBV4-2 to TRBJ2-1; TRBD2 matches 16 bases. CDR3 length: 20 amino acids. Germline-derived CDR1 and CDR2 are LGHNA and YNFKEQ. Losses at the gene ends were 5 bases for V and 0 bases for J; bases not matched to a gene: 10. The CDR3 spells CASSSGTGLAGGSSYNEQFF. CDR3 in DNA: TGTGCCAGCAGCTCCGGGACGGGACTAGCGGGGGGGAGCTCCTACAATGAGCAGTTCTTC.

The chain uses TRBV4-1 and TRBJ1-2; D call uncertain. Looked up from germline, CDR1 is MGHRA and CDR2 is YSYEKL. Trimming took off 3 bases at V and 1 base at J, with 21 bases between the two ends. The CDR3 is made up of 18 amino acids. The chain's CDR3 is CASSHMGRLKFDNYGYTF. The CDR3 coding sequence is TGCGCCAGCAGCCATATGGGCAGACTAAAATTCGATAACTATGGCTACACCTTC.

V gene TRBV19 combines with J gene TRBJ2-7; D ambiguous. The CDR3 consists of 12 residues. With 6 bases removed from V and 5 bases from J, the gap between germline ends came to 11 bases. The V gene's germline CDR1 is LNHDA and CDR2 SQIVND (reference sequence). CDR3 loop: CASSTGSHEQYF. CDR3 DNA sequence: TGTGCCAGTAGCACCGGGTCCCACGAGCAGTACTTC.

This clone was observed a handful of times. V and J are TRBV15 and TRBJ2-7; a weak D match, TRBD1 (6 bases). This CDR3 contains 12 residues. The germline gives CDR1 LNHNV, CDR2 YYDKDF (reference sequence). Between the trimmed V and J ends, which lost 5 bases and 6 bases, there was a span of 11 bases. CDR3 DNA sequence: TGTGCCACCAGCTCTCACAGGGCCGAGCAGTACTTC. It translates to CATSSHRAEQYF.

This clone was detected only a few times. This sequence joins TRBV19 and TRBJ1-1, with unresolved D. V was shortened by 7 bases and J by 0 bases, with 6 bases between the two germline ends. The CDR3 contains 12 residues. Germline loops: CDR1 LNHDA, CDR2 SQIVND (reference sequence). As DNA, the CDR3 is TGTGCCAGTAATCATCTGAACACTGAAGCTTTCTTT. It translates to CASNHLNTEAFF.

The chain couples TRBV7-2 to TRBJ1-2; D is perhaps TRBD1 (5 bases). Trimming left V 5 bases short and J 2 bases short, with 12 bases between. This CDR3 has 14 amino acids. Per germline, CDR1 SGHTA and CDR2 FQGNSA. The CDR3: CASSQTEGNYGYTF. The CDR3 nucleotides read TGTGCCAGCAGCCAAACGGAGGGGAACTATGGCTACACCTTC. Using reference TRBV7-2 and TRBJ1-2 for the parts outside the CDR3, the full variable domain is GAGVSQSPSNKVTEKGKDVELRCDPISGHTALYWYRQSLGQGLEFLIYFQGNSAPDKSGLPSDRFSAERTGGSVSTLTIQRTQQEDSAVYLCASSQTEGNYGYTFGSGTRLTVV.

The chain combines TRBV11-2 with TRBJ2-2; 7 bases agree with TRBD1. CDR1 and CDR2 from the germline V gene are SGHAT and FQNNGV. The trim removed 2 bases at V and 4 bases at J, leaving 10 bases unmatched. This CDR3 is 17 amino acids long. CDR3 protein: CASSLLSTGVGTGELFF. For the CDR3, the DNA is TGTGCCAGCAGCTTACTCTCCACAGGGGTGGGCACCGGGGAGCTGTTTTTT. The whole variable domain, remainder taken from reference TRBV11-2 and TRBJ2-2, is EAGVAQSPRYKIIEKRQSVAFWCNPISGHATLYWYQQILGQGPKLLIQFQNNGVVDDSQLPKDRFSAERLKGVDSTLKIQPAKLEDSAVYLCASSLLSTGVGTGELFFGEGSRLTVL.